These 15 T cell receptor beta chains share one sample of origin, sequenced in a study of blood T cell repertoires in COVID-19. Generated by immunoSEQ multiplex PCR, the TCRdb table keeps only in-frame clones and is missing some. Of 360,000 or so clones detected, about nine tenths appear once; the ten largest clones hold approximately 1%. Sequences were obtained from PBMCs or T cells enriched from blood (not recorded which). All receptors come from a woman aged 30 to 39 who had been exposed to COVID-19.

The J gene is TRBJ1-2, the V gene TRBV5-1; unclear D gene. V lost 4 bases, J lost 6 bases, and 19 bases lay in between. Germline V gene lookup returns CDR1 SGHRS and CDR2 YFSETQ. This CDR3 has 15 residues. CDR3 sequence: CASSQPDGGTDGYTF. The CDR3 nucleotides read TGCGCCAGCAGCCAACCGGACGGAGGAACGGATGGCTACACCTTC.

This chain joins TRBV11-2 and TRBJ2-1, with TRBD2 matching over 14 bases. CDR1 SGHAT and CDR2 FQNNGV come from the germline V gene. V shed 4 bases and J 9 bases; nucleotides not matched to a gene: 8. This CDR3 comprises 16 residues. The CDR3 DNA reads TGTGCCAGCAGCTCGAGACTAGCGGGAGGGCGGAGTGAGCAGTTCTTC. This translates into CASSSRLAGGRSEQFF. Based on the CDR3 plus reference TRBV11-2 and TRBJ2-1, the full variable domain is EAGVAQSPRYKIIEKRQSVAFWCNPISGHATLYWYQQILGQGPKLLIQFQNNGVVDDSQLPKDRFSAERLKGVDSTLKIQPAKLEDSAVYLCASSSRLAGGRSEQFFGPGTRLTVL.

Only one count was recorded for this clone. The V and J genes are TRBV24-1 and TRBJ2-1; weak D call: TRBD2 (7 bases). Looked up from germline, CDR1 is KGHDR and CDR2 is SFDVKD. This CDR3 spans 14 amino acids. V was shortened by 9 bases and J by 9 bases, with 20 bases between the two germline ends. The CDR3 is CATGPFDGGAEQFF. The DNA for the CDR3 is TGTGCCACCGGGCCATTTGATGGGGGGGCTGAGCAGTTCTTC.

The count of this clone is one. The V call is TRBV10-3, the J call TRBJ2-7, with TRBD1 identical over 8 bases. Germline values: CDR1 ENHRY, CDR2 SYGVKD. The V gene end was trimmed by 1 base and the J gene end by 11 bases; junction bases not matched to a gene: 7. The CDR3 is 13 amino acids. The chain's CDR3 is CAISEFSDRDKYF. For the CDR3, the DNA is TGTGCCATCAGTGAGTTCTCGGACAGGGATAAGTACTTC.

This chain joins TRBV28 and TRBJ2-6, with D unclear. The CDR3 extends over 15 amino acids. Germline CDR1 and CDR2: MDHEN and SYDVKM. V gave up 5 bases and J gave up 0 bases, with 8 bases separating them. The CDR3 DNA reads TGTGCCAGCAGTCCCACTGGCTCTGGGGCCAACGTCCTGACTTTC. The encoded protein is CASSPTGSGANVLTF. Full variable domain (missing parts from reference TRBV28 and TRBJ2-6): DVKVTQSSRYLVKRTGEKVFLECVQDMDHENMFWYRQDPGLGLRLIYFSYDVKMKEKGDIPEGYSVSREKKERFSLILESASTNQTSMYLCASSPTGSGANVLTFGAGSRLTVL.

The chain uses TRBV9 and TRBJ1-4, with D tentatively TRBD1 (6 bases). The CDR3 loop spans 14 amino acids. The V gene's germline CDR1 is SGDLS and CDR2 YYNGEE. The V and J ends lost 4 bases and 5 bases respectively, with 12 bases between them. The CDR3, as DNA: TGTGCCAGCAGCTTCCAGGGGACAAATGAAAAACTGTTTTTT. Amino acid sequence: CASSFQGTNEKLFF.

The chain carries TRBV29-1 and TRBJ2-3; D is perhaps TRBD1 (6 bases). Germline lookup yields CDR1 SQVTM and CDR2 ANQGSEA. Trimming removed 5 bases from V and 2 bases from J, with 11 bases in between. The CDR3 runs to 13 residues. The CDR3 region is CSVHTGSTDTQYF. In nucleotides, the CDR3 is TGCAGCGTTCACACAGGGTCCACAGATACGCAGTATTTT.

The rearrangement links TRBV6-5 to TRBJ2-7, with TRBD2 matching 10 bases. CDR3 length: 15 residues. The germline gives CDR1 MNHEY, CDR2 SVGAGI. V shed 6 bases and J 9 bases; nucleotides not matched to a gene: 14. The CDR3 nucleotides are TGTGCCAGCAGCCCCAGCGGGAGGGCCTTAGGAGGGCAGTACTTC. Its protein product is CASSPSGRALGGQYF.

The chain couples TRBV13 to TRBJ1-3, with D possibly TRBD1 on 5 matching bases. The CDR3 length is 13 residues. Looked up from germline, CDR1 is PRHDT and CDR2 is FYEKMQ (reference sequence). Trimming stripped 7 bases from V and 3 bases from J, with 10 bases between. DNA of the CDR3: TGTGCCAGCAACGCACAGGTTGGAAACACCATATATTTT. Protein sequence: CASNAQVGNTIYF.

This chain joins TRBV7-6 and TRBJ2-1; 9 nucleotides align to TRBD2. Trimming at V came to 1 base and at J to 0 bases, leaving 10 bases not matched to a gene. The CDR3 covers 19 residues. Germline assignment: CDR1 SGHVS and CDR2 FNYEAQ. CDR3 DNA sequence: TGTGCCAGCAGCTTAGGGGGGCTAGCGGGAACCAGCTCCTACAATGAGCAGTTCTTC. It yields the protein CASSLGGLAGTSSYNEQFF.

This clone was observed a single time. The chain links TRBV29-1 to TRBJ1-1; D unresolved. V was clipped by 6 bases and J by 3 bases, with 17 bases between them. CDR1 and CDR2 from the germline V gene are SQVTM and ANQGSEA. The CDR3 sequence is 14 residues long. In nucleotides, the CDR3 is TGCAGCGTCCTAAGAAGCGAACTGGACACTGAAGCTTTCTTT. Its translation is CSVLRSELDTEAFF.

The genes are TRBV9 and TRBJ1-6; 7 nucleotides match TRBD1. V shed 4 bases and J 10 bases; nucleotides not matched to a gene: 8. Germline V CDR1 and CDR2: SGDLS, YYNGEE. The CDR3 has 14 amino acids. In DNA, the CDR3 is TGTGCCAGCAGCCCCCGGACAGGTGGCTCACCCCTCCACTTT. Residues: CASSPRTGGSPLHF. Supplemented by reference TRBV9 and TRBJ1-6, the full variable domain reads DSGVTQTPKHLITATGQRVTLRCSPRSGDLSVYWYQQSLDQGLQFLIQYYNGEERAKGNILERFSAQQFPDLHSELNLSSLELGDSALYFCASSPRTGGSPLHFGNGTRLTVT.

The chain uses TRBV5-1 and TRBJ2-3; TRBD2 agrees at 11 bases. V was pared by 4 bases and J by 6 bases, with 10 bases of the junction left unmatched. In germline, CDR1 is SGHRS, CDR2 YFSETQ. CDR3 length equals 16 residues. The CDR3 reads CASSTASGRRGDTQYF. CDR3 sequence (DNA): TGCGCCAGCAGCACGGCTAGCGGGAGGCGGGGTGATACGCAGTATTTT. The whole variable domain, filled in from reference TRBV5-1 and TRBJ2-3, reads KAGVTQTPRYLIKTRGQQVTLSCSPISGHRSVSWYQQTPGQGLQFLFEYFSETQRNKGNFPGRFSGRQFSNSRSEMNVSTLELGDSALYLCASSTASGRRGDTQYFGPGTRLTVL.

The chain uses TRBV27 and TRBJ2-4; a possible D gene is TRBD2 (6 bases). The CDR3 runs to 17 residues. The V and J ends lost 5 bases and 0 bases respectively, with 17 bases between them. Germline CDR1 reads MNHEY; CDR2 reads SMNVEV (reference sequence). This chain's CDR3 is CASSRSASAIAKNIQYF. CDR3 DNA sequence: TGTGCCAGCAGTAGGTCCGCTAGCGCCATAGCCAAAAACATTCAGTACTTC.

This clone has a handful of counts. This chain uses TRBV9 with TRBJ2-3, with TRBD1 matching over 9 bases. The V and J ends lost 3 bases and 4 bases, in that order; junction bases with no gene match: 0. CDR1 and CDR2 (germline): SGDLS, YYNGEE. This CDR3 has 13 residues. The DNA of the CDR3 is TGTGCCAGCAGCGGACAGGGGGCAGATACGCAGTATTTT. It codes for CASSGQGADTQYF.